This T cell receptor beta chain stems from a study of blood T cell repertoires in COVID-19. In the authors' methods: Reference gene primers were amplified, and this amplification served to estimate nucleated cell counts. Here immunoSEQ multiplex PCR was the method, and the copy in TCRdb shows in-frame clones only, minus some. V and J calls and clone size are given by that table; D and trimming were obtained from the DNA. The sample has some 200,000 clones, more than 70% seen once; the top ten hold roughly 12%. The CDR3 sequence is 14 residues long. Germline CDR1 is MNHEY and CDR2 is SVGAGI. Trimming took 11 bases from V and 4 from J, leaving 18 bases between them.

This sequence joins TRBV6-5 and TRBJ1-5, with D maybe TRBD1 (5 bases). This receptor was taken from a human donor in a cohort sampled during active COVID-19. Input material: peripheral blood. Here the CDR3 reads CAARDLLGNQPQHF. The DNA of the CDR3 is TGTGCCGCCAGGGATTTGCTAGGAAATCAGCCCCAGCATTTT.